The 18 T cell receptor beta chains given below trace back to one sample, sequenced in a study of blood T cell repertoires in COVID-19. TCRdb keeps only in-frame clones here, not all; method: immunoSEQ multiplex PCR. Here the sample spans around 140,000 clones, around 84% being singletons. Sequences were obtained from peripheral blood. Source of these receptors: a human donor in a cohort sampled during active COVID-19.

CDR3 DNA: TGTGCCAGCAGTGAAGATCCCTGGCAGTCTACTGAAGCTTTCTTT. Translation gives CASSEDPWQSTEAFF. The chain is built from TRBV6-1 and TRBJ1-1; no reliable D call. Germline CDR1 is MNHNS and CDR2 is SASEGT. Trimming removed 1 base from V and 5 bases from J, with 14 bases in between. This CDR3 comprises 15 residues.

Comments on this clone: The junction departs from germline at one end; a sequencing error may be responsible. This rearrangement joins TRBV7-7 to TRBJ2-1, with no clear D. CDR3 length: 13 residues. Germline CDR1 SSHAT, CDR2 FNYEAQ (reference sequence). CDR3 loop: CASSWSPGNEQFF. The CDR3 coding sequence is TGTGCTAGCAGCTGGAGTCCTGGCAATGAGCAGTTCTTC.

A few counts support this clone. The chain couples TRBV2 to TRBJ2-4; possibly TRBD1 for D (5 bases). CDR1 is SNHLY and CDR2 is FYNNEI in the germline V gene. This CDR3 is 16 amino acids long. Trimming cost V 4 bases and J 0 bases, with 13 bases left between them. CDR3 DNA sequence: TGTGCCAGCAGTGGACGACAGTTACTAGCCAAAAACATTCAGTACTTC. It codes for CASSGRQLLAKNIQYF.

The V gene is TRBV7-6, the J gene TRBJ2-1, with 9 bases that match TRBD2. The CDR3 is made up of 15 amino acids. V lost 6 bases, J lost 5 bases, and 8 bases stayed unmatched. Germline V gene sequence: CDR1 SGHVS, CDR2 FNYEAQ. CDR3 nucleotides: TGTGCCAGCAGTACTCTAGCGGGGTTTGACAATGAGCAGTTCTTC. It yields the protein CASSTLAGFDNEQFF.

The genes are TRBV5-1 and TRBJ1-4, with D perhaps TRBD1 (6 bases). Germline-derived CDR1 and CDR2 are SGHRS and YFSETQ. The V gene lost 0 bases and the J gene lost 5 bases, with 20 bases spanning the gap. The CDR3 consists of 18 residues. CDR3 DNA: TGCGCCAGCAGCTTGGCAGTTGGGCCGACAGGATGGAATGAAAAACTGTTTTTT. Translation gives CASSLAVGPTGWNEKLFF.

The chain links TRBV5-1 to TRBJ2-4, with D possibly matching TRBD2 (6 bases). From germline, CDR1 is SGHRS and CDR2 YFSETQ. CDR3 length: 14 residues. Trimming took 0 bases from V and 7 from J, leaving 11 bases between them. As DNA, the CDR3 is TGCGCCAGCAGCTTGGATACGGAGGGGAACATTCAGTACTTC. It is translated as CASSLDTEGNIQYF.

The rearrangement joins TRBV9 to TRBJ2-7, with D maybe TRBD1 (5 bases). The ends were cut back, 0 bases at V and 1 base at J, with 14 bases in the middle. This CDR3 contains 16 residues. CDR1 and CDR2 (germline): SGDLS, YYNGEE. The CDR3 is CASSVALDSYSYEQYV. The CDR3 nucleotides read TGTGCCAGCAGCGTAGCCCTTGACAGCTATTCCTACGAGCAGTACGTC.

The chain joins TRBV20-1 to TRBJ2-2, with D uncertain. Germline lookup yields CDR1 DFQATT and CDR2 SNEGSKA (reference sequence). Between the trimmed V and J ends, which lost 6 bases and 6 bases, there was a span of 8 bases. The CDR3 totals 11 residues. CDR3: CSALGPGELFF. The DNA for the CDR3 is TGCAGTGCGCTAGGTCCCGGGGAGCTGTTTTTT.

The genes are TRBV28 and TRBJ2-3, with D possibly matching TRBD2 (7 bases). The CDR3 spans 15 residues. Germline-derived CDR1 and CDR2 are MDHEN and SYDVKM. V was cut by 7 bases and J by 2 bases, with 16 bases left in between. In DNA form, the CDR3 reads TGTGCCAGCATCAGTCCCCGGGGGGCCACAGATACGCAGTATTTT. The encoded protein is CASISPRGATDTQYF.

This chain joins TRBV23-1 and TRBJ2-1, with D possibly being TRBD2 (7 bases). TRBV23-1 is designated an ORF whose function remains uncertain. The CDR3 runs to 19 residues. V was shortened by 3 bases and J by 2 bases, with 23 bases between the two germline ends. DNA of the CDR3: TGCGCCAGCAGTCATAGGGACGGGGGCGCAGCGGGGACCTACAATGAGCAGTTCTTC. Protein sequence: CASSHRDGGAAGTYNEQFF.

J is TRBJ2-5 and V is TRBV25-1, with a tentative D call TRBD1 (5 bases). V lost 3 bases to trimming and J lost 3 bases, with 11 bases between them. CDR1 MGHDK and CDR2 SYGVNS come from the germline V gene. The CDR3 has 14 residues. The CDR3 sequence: CASSDWQGEETQYF. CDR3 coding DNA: TGTGCCAGCAGTGATTGGCAGGGTGAAGAGACCCAGTACTTC.

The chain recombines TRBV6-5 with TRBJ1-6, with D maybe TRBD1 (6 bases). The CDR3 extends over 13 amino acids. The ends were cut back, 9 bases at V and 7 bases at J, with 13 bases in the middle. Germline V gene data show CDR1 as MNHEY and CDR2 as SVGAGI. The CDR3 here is CASFSGANSPLHF. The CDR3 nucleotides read TGTGCCAGTTTTTCAGGGGCCAATTCACCCCTCCACTTT.

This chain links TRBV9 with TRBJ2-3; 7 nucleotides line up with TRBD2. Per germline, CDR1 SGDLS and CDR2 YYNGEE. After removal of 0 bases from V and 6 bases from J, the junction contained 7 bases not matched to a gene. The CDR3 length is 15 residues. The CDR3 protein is CASSVESYGRDTQYF. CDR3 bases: TGTGCCAGCAGCGTAGAGTCATACGGGAGGGATACGCAGTATTTT.

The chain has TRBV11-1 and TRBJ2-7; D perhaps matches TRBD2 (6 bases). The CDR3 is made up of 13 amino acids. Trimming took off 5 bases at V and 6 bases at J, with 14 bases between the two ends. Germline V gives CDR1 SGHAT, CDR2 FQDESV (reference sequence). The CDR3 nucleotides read TGTGCCAGCAGCCCCGCCGGGCGGGGCGAGCAGTACTTC. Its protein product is CASSPAGRGEQYF.

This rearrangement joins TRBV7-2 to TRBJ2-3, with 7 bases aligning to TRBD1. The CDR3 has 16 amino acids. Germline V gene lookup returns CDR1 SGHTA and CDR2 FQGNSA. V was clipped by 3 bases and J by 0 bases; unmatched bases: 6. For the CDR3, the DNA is TGTGCCAGCAGCTTTCCGGGACAGCCTAGCACAGATACGCAGTATTTT. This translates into CASSFPGQPSTDTQYF. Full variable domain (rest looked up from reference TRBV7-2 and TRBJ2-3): GAGVSQSPSNKVTEKGKDVELRCDPISGHTALYWYRQSLGQGLEFLIYFQGNSAPDKSGLPSDRFSAERTGGSVSTLTIQRTQQEDSAVYLCASSFPGQPSTDTQYFGPGTRLTVL.

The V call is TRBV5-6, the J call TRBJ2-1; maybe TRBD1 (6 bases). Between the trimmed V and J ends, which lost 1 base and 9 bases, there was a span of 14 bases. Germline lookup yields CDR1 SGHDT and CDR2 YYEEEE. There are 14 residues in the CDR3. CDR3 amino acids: CASSLLGAPTEQFF. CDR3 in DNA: TGTGCCAGCAGCTTGTTGGGGGCCCCCACTGAGCAGTTCTTC. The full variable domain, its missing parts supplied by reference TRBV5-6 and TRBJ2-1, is DAGVTQSPTHLIKTRGQQVTLRCSPKSGHDTVSWYQQALGQGPQFIFQYYEEEERQRGNFPDRFSGHQFPNYSSELNVNALLLGDSALYLCASSLLGAPTEQFFGPGTRLTVL.

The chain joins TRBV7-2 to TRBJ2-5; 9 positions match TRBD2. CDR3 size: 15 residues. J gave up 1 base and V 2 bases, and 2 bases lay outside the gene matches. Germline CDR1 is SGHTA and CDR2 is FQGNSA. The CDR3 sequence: CASSLMRGGQETQYF. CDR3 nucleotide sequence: TGTGCCAGCAGCTTAATGCGGGGGGGCCAAGAGACCCAGTACTTC.

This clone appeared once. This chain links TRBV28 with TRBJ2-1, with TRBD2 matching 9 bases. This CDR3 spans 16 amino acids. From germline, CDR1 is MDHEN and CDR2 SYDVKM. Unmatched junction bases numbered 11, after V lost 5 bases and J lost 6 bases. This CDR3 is CASSPPAGGRINEQFF. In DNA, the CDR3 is TGTGCCAGCAGTCCTCCAGCGGGGGGCCGGATCAATGAGCAGTTCTTC.